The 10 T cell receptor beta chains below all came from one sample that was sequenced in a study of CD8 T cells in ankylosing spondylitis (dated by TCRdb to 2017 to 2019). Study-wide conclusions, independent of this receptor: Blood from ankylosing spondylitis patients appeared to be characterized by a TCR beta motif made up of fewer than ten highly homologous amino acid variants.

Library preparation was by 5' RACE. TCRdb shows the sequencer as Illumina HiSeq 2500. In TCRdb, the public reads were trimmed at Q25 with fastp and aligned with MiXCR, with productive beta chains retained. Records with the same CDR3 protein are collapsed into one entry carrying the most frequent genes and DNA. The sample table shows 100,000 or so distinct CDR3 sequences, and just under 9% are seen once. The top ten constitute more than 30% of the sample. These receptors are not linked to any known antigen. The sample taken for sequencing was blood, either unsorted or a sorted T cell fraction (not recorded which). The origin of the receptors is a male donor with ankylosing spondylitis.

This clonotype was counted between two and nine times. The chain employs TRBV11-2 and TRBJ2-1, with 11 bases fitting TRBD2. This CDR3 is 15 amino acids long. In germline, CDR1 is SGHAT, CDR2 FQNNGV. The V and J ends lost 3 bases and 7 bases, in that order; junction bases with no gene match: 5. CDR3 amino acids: CASSFLAGGENEQFF. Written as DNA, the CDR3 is TGTGCCAGCAGCTTCCTAGCGGGAGGTGAGAATGAGCAGTTCTTC. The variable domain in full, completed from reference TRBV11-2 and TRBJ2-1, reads EAGVAQSPRYKIIEKRQSVAFWCNPISGHATLYWYQQILGQGPKLLIQFQNNGVVDDSQLPKDRFSAERLKGVDSTLKIQPAKLEDSAVYLCASSFLAGGENEQFFGPGTRLTVL.

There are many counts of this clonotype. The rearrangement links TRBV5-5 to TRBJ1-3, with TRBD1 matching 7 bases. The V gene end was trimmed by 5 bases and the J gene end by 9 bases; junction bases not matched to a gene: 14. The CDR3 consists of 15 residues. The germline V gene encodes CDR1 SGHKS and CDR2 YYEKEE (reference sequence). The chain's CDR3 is CASSFDRVFRGTIYF. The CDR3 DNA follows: TGTGCCAGCAGTTTCGACAGGGTGTTTAGGGGCACCATATATTTT. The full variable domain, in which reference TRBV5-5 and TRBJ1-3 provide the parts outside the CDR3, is DAGVTQSPTHLIKTRGQQVTLRCSPISGHKSVSWYQQVLGQGPQFIFQYYEKEERGRGNFPDRFSARQFPNYSSELNVNALLLGDSALYLCASSFDRVFRGTIYFGEGSWLTVV.

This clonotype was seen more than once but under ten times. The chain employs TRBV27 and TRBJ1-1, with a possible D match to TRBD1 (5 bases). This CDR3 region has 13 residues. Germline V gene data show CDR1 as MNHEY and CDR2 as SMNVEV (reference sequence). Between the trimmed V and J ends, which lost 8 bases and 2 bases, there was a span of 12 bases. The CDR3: CASRPGGNTEAFF. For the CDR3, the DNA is TGTGCCAGCCGCCCCGGGGGTAACACTGAAGCTTTCTTT.

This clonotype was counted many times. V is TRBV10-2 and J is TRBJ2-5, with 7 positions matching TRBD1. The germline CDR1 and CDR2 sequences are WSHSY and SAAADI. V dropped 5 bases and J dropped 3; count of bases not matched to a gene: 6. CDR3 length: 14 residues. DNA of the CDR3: TGCGCCAGCAGTTTGACAGGGAGCAAAGAGACCCAGTACTTC. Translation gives CASSLTGSKETQYF.

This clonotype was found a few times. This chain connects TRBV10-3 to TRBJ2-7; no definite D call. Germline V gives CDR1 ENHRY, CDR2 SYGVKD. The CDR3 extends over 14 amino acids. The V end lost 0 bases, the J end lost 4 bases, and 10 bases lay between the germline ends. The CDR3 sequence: CAISESASRYEQYF. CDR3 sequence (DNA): TGTGCCATCAGTGAGTCGGCTAGTCGTTACGAGCAGTACTTC.

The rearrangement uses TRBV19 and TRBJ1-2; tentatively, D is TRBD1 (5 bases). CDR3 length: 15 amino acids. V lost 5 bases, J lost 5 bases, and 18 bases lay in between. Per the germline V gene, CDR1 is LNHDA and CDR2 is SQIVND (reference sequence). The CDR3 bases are TGTGCCAGTAGTTCCACCCAGGGAAAAGGGTATGGCTACACCTTC. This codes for CASSSTQGKGYGYTF.

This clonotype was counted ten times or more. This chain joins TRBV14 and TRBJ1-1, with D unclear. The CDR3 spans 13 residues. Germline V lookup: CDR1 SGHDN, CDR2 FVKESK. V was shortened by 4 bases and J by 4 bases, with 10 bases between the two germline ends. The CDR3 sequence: CASSLRPVTEAFF. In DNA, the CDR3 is TGTGCCAGCAGCCTCAGGCCGGTCACTGAAGCTTTCTTT.

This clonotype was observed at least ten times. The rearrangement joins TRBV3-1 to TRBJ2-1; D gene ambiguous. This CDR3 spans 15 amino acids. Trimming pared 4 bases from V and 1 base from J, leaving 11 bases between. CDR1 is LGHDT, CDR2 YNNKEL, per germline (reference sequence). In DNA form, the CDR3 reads TGTGCCAGCAGCCCGGCGACCCGATCCTACAATGAGCAGTTCTTC. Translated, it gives CASSPATRSYNEQFF.

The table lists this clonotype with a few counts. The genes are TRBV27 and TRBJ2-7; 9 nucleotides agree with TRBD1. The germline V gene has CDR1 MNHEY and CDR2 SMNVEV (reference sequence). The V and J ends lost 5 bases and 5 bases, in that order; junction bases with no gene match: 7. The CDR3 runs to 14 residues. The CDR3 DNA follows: TGTGCCAGCAGTCCCGGACAGGGGTTTGACGAGCAGTACGTC. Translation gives CASSPGQGFDEQYV.

The CDR3 here is CASSLGGPQETQYF. The CDR3 DNA is TGTGCCAGCAGCTTAGGGGGACCCCAAGAGACCCAGTACTTC. The J gene is TRBJ2-5, the V gene TRBV7-8, with D perhaps given as TRBD1 or TRBD2 (5 bases each). This CDR3 is built from 14 residues. V gave up 1 base and J gave up 1 base, with 7 bases separating them. Per the germline V gene, CDR1 is SGHVS and CDR2 is FQNEAQ. Full variable domain (rest looked up from reference TRBV7-8 and TRBJ2-5): GAGVSQSPRYKVAKRGQDVALRCDPISGHVSLFWYQQALGQGPEFLTYFQNEAQLDKSGLPSDRFFAERPEGSVSTLKIQRTQQEDSAVYLCASSLGGPQETQYFGPGTRLLVL.